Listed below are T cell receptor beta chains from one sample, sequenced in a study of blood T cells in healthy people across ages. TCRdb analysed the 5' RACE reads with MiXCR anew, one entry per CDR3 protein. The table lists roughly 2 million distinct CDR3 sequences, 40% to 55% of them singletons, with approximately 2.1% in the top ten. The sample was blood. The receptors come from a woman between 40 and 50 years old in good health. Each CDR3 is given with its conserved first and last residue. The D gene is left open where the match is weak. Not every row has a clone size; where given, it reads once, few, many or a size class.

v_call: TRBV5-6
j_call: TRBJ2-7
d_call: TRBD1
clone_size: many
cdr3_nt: TGTGCCAGCAGCTTCCGGGACAGGGGCGAGCAGTACTTC
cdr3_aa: CASSFRDRGEQYF

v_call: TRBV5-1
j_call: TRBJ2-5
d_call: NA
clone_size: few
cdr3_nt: TGCGCCAGCAGCTTGGCCGTGGAGAGAGAGCAGTACTTC
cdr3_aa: CASSLAVEREQYF

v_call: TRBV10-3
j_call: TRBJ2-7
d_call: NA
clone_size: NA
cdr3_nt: TGTGCCATCAATGAAGCTTCGACTGAGCAGTACTTC
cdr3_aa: CAINEASTEQYF

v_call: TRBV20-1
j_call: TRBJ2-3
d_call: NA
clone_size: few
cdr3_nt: TGCAGTGCTAGACGCAGCGCAAGCACAGATACGCAGTATTTT
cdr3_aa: CSARRSASTDTQYF

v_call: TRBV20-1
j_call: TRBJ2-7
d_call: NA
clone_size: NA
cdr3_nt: TGCAGTGCTCCCTCCGGGACTGACTCCTACGAGCAGTACTTC
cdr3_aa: CSAPSGTDSYEQYF

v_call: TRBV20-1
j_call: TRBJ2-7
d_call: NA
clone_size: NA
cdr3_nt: TGCAGTGCTAATACAGGGTCTTTTTACGAGCAGTACTTC
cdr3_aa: CSANTGSFYEQYF

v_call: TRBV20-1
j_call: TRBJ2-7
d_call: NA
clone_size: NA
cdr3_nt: TGCAGTGCTAGAGATCTCGCCAGGTCCCCGTGGGAGCAGTACTTC
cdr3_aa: CSARDLARSPWEQYF

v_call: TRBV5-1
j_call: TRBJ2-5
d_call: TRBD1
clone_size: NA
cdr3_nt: TGCGCCAGCAGCTCGGGACAGGGGATTGGGGAGACCCAGTACTTC
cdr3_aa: CASSSGQGIGETQYF

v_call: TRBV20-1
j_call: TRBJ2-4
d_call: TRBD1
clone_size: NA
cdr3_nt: TGCAGTGCTACCTGGACAGGAGACAGACCAGCCAAAAACATTCGGTACTTC
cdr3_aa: CSATWTGDRPAKNIRYF

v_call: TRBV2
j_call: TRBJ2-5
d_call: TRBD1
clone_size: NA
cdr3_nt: TGTGCCAGCAAACGACAGGGGATACAAGAGACCCAGTACTTC
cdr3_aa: CASKRQGIQETQYF

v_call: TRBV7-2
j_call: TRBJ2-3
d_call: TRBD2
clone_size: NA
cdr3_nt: TGTGCCAGCAGCTTAGAGGTGACTAGCGTCCCCGGCACAGATACGCAGTATTTT
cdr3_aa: CASSLEVTSVPGTDTQYF

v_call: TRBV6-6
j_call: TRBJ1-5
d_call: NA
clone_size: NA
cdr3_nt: TGTGCCAGCAGTTACCTGGGGGCGGATCAGCCCCAGCATTTT
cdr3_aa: CASSYLGADQPQHF

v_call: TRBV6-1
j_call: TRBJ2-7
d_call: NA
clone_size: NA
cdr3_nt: TGTGCCAGCATTGATCTGGACGGGCAGTACTTC
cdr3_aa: CASIDLDGQYF

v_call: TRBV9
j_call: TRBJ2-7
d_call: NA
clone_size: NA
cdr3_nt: TGTGCCAGCAGCCCAGGGCCTAATTTGTACGAGCAGTACTTC
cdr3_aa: CASSPGPNLYEQYF

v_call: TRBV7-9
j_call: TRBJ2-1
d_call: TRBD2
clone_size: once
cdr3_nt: TGTGCCAGCAGCTTGGTCCGCTGGACTAGCGGGGCCGAGGGTCACAATGAGCAGTTCTTC
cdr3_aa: CASSLVRWTSGAEGHNEQFF

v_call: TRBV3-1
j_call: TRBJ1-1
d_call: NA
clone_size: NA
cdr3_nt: TGTGCCAGCAGCCAAGATTTCGGGACCCCGAACGCTGAAGCTTTCTTT
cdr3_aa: CASSQDFGTPNAEAFF

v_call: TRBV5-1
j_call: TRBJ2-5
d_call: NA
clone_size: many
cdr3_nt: TGCGCCAGCAGCTCGGGACGGAATCAAGAGACCCAGTACTTC
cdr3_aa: CASSSGRNQETQYF

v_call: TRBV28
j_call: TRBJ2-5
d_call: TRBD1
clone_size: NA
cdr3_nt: TGTGCCAGCAGTTTTAGGACAGGGGGCTGGGAGACCCAGTACTTC
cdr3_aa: CASSFRTGGWETQYF

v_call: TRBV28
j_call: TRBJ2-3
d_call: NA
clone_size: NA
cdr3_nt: TGTGCCAGCAGTCCAGCAGGTCGAGGTTCAGATACGCAGTATTTT
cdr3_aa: CASSPAGRGSDTQYF

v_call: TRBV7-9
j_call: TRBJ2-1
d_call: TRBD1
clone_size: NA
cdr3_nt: TGTGCCAGCAGCTCCGGCCTTGACAGGGGAGGTTTAGAGACCCAGTTCTTC
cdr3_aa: CASSSGLDRGGLETQFF

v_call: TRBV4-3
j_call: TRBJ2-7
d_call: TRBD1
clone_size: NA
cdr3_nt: TGCGCCAGCAGCCAAGCCGCCGGACAGGTGGGCGAGCAGTACTTC
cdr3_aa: CASSQAAGQVGEQYF

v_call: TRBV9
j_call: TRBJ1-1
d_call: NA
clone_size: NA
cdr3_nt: TGTGCCAGCAGCGTAGATGTGGGGGCCCCTGAAGCTTTCTTT
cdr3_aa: CASSVDVGAPEAFF

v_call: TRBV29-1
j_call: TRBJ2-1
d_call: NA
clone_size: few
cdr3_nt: TGCAGCGTTGATGCCAGGGGTCTGAATGAGCAGTTCTTC
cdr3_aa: CSVDARGLNEQFF

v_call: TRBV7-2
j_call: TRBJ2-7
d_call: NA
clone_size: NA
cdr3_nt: TGTGCCAGCAGCTTAGCGACCCCCTACGAGCAGTACTTC
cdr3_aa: CASSLATPYEQYF

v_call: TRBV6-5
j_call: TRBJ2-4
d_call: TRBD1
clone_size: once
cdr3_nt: TGTGCCAGCAAAGACAGGGGAAACATTCAGTACTTC
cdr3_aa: CASKDRGNIQYF

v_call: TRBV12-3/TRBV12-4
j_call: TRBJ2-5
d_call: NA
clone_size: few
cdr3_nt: TGTGCCAGCAGCGGACACCCTGGGGAGACCCAGTACTTC
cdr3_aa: CASSGHPGETQYF

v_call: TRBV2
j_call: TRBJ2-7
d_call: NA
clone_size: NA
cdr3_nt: TGTGCCAGCAGTGACGGTACCTTCGCCTACGAGCAGTACTTC
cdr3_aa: CASSDGTFAYEQYF

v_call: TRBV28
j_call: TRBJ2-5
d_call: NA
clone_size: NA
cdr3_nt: TGTGCCAGCAGTAAACTGACAGCGCAAGAGACCCAGTACTTC
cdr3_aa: CASSKLTAQETQYF

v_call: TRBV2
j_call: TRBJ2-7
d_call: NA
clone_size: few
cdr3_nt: TGTGCCAGCAGTGAGAGAACCGGCAGGGCGGACGAGCAGTACTTC
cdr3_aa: CASSERTGRADEQYF

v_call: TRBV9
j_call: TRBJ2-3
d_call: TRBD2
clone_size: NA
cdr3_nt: TGTGCCAGCAGCGTCTGGACTAGCGGGGGTATGGCAGATACGCAGTATTTT
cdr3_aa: CASSVWTSGGMADTQYF

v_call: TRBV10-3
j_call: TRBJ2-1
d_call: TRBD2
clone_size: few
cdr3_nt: TGTGCCATCAGCGTACTAGCGATTTCGCCAAATGAGCAGTTCTTC
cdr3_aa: CAISVLAISPNEQFF

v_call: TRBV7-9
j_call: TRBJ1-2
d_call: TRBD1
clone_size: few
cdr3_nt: TGTGCCAGCGAGGGGACAGATACTAACTATGGCTACACCTTC
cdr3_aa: CASEGTDTNYGYTF

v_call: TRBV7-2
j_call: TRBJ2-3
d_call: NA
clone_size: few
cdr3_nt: TGTGCCAGCAGCTTAATGCAGGGTGACACAGATACGCAGTATTTT
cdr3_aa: CASSLMQGDTDTQYF

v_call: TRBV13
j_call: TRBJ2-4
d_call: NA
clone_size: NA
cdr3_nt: TGTGCCAGCAGCACCCCCGGGGACATTCAGTACTTC
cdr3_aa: CASSTPGDIQYF

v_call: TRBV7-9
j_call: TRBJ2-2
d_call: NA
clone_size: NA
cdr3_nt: TGTGCCAGCAGCCCAAGGGGCACCGGGGAGCTGTTTTTT
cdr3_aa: CASSPRGTGELFF

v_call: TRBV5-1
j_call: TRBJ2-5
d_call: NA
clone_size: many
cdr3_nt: TGCGCCAGCAGCTTCTCGGCCGACCTAGCAGCACAAGAGACCCAGTACTTC
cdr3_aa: CASSFSADLAAQETQYF

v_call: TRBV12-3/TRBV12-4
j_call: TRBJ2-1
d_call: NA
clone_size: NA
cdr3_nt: TGTGCCAGCAGTTTAAGTGCGGCCGGGTCAAATGAGCAGTTCTTC
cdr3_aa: CASSLSAAGSNEQFF

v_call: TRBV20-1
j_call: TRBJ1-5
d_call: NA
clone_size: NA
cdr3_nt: TGCAGTGCTAGAGGCCGAGGTTTTGGTAATCAGCCCCAGCATTTT
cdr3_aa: CSARGRGFGNQPQHF

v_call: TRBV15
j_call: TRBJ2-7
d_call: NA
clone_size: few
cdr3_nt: TGTGCCACCAGCAGAGAGAGGATTCACTACGAGCAGTACTTC
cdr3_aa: CATSRERIHYEQYF

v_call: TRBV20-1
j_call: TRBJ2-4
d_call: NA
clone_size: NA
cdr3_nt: TGCAGTGCCGTTTTTCTAGCCAAAAACATTCAGTACTTC
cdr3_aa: CSAVFLAKNIQYF

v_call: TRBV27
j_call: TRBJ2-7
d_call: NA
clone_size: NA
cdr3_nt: TGTGCCAGCGGACGGCTAAGCTACGAGCAGTACTTC
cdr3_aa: CASGRLSYEQYF

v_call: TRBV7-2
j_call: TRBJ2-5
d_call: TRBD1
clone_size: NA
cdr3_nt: TGTGCTAGCAGCCCAGTGCGACAGGGGGCGATTTATCCGTACTTC
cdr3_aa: CASSPVRQGAIYPYF

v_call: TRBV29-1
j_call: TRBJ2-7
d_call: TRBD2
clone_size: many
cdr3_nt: TGCAGCGTTGTTCGGGGGGGGAGCTACGAGCAGTACTTC
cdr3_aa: CSVVRGGSYEQYF

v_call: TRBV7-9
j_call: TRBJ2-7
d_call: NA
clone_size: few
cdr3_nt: TGTGCCAGCAGCTTACCCACAGAGACCTACGAGCAGTACTTC
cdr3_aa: CASSLPTETYEQYF

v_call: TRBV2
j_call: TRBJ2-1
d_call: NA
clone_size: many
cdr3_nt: TGTGCCAGCGGCAGGGAGAACAATGAGCAGTTCTTC
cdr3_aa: CASGRENNEQFF

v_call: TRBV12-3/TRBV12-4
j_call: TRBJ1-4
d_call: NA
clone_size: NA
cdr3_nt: TGTGCCAGCAGTGTAGGCTGGGGGAATGAAAAACTGTTTTTT
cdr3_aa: CASSVGWGNEKLFF

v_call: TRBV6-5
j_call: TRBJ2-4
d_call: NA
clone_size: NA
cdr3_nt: TGTGCCAGCAGTTATACATCATACGGGGGCAAAAACATTCAGTACTTC
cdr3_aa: CASSYTSYGGKNIQYF

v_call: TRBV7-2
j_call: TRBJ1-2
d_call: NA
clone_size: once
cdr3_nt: TGTGCCAGCAGCTCGGCCGGTCGGCACTATGGCTACACCTTC
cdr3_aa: CASSSAGRHYGYTF

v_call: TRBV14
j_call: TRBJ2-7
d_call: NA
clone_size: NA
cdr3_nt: TGTGCCAGCAGCCAAAAAGTGGGGCCCCCGTTCTACGAGCAGTACTTC
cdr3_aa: CASSQKVGPPFYEQYF

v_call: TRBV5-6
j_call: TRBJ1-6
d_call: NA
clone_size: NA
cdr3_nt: TGTGCCAGCAGCTTACTGGCAGGGAGGTCGGATAATAATTCACCCCTCCACTTT
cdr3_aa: CASSLLAGRSDNNSPLHF

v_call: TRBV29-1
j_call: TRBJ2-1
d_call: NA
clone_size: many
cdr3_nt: TGCAGCGCCATGACTTCTCGACACACGGGCGCCTACAATGAGCAGTTCTTC
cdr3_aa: CSAMTSRHTGAYNEQFF

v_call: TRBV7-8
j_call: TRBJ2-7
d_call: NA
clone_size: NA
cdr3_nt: TGTGCCAGCAGCCTCTGGGAGGGGACACCCGTAGGGTCCCAGTACTTC
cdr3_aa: CASSLWEGTPVGSQYF

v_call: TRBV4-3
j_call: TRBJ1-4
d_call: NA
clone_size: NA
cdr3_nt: TGCGCCAGCAGCCAAGATTGGGGCGGAGGGGATGAAAAACTGTTTTTT
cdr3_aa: CASSQDWGGGDEKLFF